Listed below are T cell receptor beta chains from one sample, sequenced in a study of blood T cell repertoires in COVID-19. Generated by immunoSEQ multiplex PCR, the TCRdb table keeps only in-frame clones and is missing some. The table includes about 300,000 clones, about nine tenths detected once. Input material: PBMCs or T cells enriched from blood (not recorded which). The receptors shown here come from a man aged 25-45 years who had recovered from COVID-19. The CDR3 runs from the conserved cysteine through the conserved F or W. The order of the fields is clone size, V gene, J gene, D gene, CDR3 protein, CDR3 DNA. A D gene is named only where the DNA matches it firmly. Expanded clones are given a class, and other clones once, few, many or no size at all.

.	TRBV24-1	TRBJ2-5	.	CATSDLNLGSQETQYF	TGTGCCACCAGTGATTTGAATTTGGGCAGCCAAGAGACCCAGTACTTC
once	TRBV19	TRBJ2-2	.	CASIAGSVDTGELFF	TGTGCCAGTATAGCAGGGTCGGTAGACACCGGGGAGCTGTTTTTT
.	TRBV19	TRBJ1-5	TRBD1	CASSIWGTGVSPQHF	TGTGCCAGTAGTATATGGGGAACAGGGGTATCGCCCCAGCATTTT
.	TRBV7-9	TRBJ1-1	.	CASSLGGAEAFF	TGTGCCAGCAGTCTAGGGGGGGCTGAAGCTTTCTTT
once	TRBV6-1	TRBJ2-7	.	CASSEGVGSYEQYF	TGTGCCAGCAGTGAAGGCGTCGGGTCCTACGAGCAGTACTTC
few	TRBV7-9	TRBJ2-5	TRBD1	CASSPAKTGGEVETQYF	TGTGCCAGCAGCCCTGCCAAGACAGGGGGCGAGGTAGAGACCCAGTACTTC
.	TRBV3-1/TRBV3-2	TRBJ1-2	.	CASSRGGHSNYGYTF	TGTGCCAGCAGCCGGGGCGGACACTCTAACTATGGCTACACCTTC
.	TRBV30	TRBJ1-2	.	CAWSAWAYGYTF	TGTGCCTGGAGTGCTTGGGCCTATGGCTACACCTTC
.	TRBV11-2	TRBJ2-3	TRBD2	CASSLRLAPTKNTQYF	TGTGCCAGCAGCCTCCGACTAGCCCCTACGAAGAATACGCAGTATTTT
.	TRBV5-1	TRBJ2-3	TRBD2	CASSLGREGADTQYF	TGCGCCAGCAGTTTGGGACGGGAGGGTGCAGATACGCAGTATTTT
.	TRBV7-7	TRBJ2-1	TRBD2	CASSLGLASYNEQFF	TGTGCTAGCAGCTTAGGACTAGCGAGCTACAATGAGCAGTTCTTC
once	TRBV24-1	TRBJ1-2	TRBD1	CATSEGQGNFNYGYTF	TGTGCCACCAGTGAAGGACAGGGGAACTTTAACTATGGCTACACCTTC
.	TRBV4-1	TRBJ2-7	.	CASRGGTYEQYF	TGCGCCTCCCGGGGAGGAACCTACGAGCAGTACTTC
.	TRBV19	TRBJ1-2	.	CASSIALGVGYTF	TGTGCCAGTAGTATAGCCTTGGGCGTTGGCTACACCTTC
.	TRBV11-2	TRBJ1-6	TRBD1	CASSLVRGQNSPLHF	TGTGCCAGCAGCTTAGTCAGGGGGCAAAATTCACCCCTCCACTTT
once	TRBV11-2	TRBJ1-2	.	CASSLDPWGAGGGYTF	TGTGCCAGCAGCTTAGATCCGTGGGGGGCGGGAGGTGGCTACACCTTC
.	TRBV18	TRBJ1-1	TRBD1	CASSSDRDTEAFF	TGTGCCAGCTCATCGGACAGGGACACTGAAGCTTTCTTT
.	TRBV2	TRBJ1-5	.	CASRRVGDQPQHF	TGTGCCAGCAGGAGGGTAGGAGATCAGCCCCAGCATTTT
few	TRBV6-2/TRBV6-3	TRBJ2-7	TRBD2	CASSSPSVAGDYEQYF	TGTGCCAGCAGTTCACCTTCGGTGGCGGGAGACTACGAGCAGTACTTC
.	TRBV4-1	TRBJ1-4	TRBD1	CASGLTDRTNEKLFF	TGCGCCAGCGGTCTGACGGACAGGACTAATGAAAAACTGTTTTTT
.	TRBV12-3/TRBV12-4	TRBJ1-1	.	CASSFSRAGEAFF	TGTGCCAGCAGTTTTAGCAGGGCCGGAGAAGCTTTCTTT
.	TRBV9	TRBJ1-1	.	CASSARAGFIGSTEAFF	TGTGCCAGCAGCGCGAGAGCAGGGTTTATCGGTTCGACTGAAGCTTTCTTT
once	TRBV5-1	TRBJ2-4	TRBD1	CASSLEDRKNIQYF	TGCGCCAGCAGCTTGGAGGACAGGAAAAACATTCAGTACTTC
few	TRBV2	TRBJ1-5	TRBD1	CASSGTGGNQPQHF	TGTGCCAGCAGTGGGACAGGGGGCAATCAGCCCCAGCATTTT
.	TRBV25-1	TRBJ1-4	TRBD1	CASSERTGTEKLFF	TGTGCCAGCAGTGAGCGGACAGGAACTGAAAAACTGTTTTTT
.	TRBV21-1	TRBJ1-1	.	CASSFIWADEAFF	TGTGCCAGCAGCTTCATTTGGGCAGATGAAGCTTTCTTT
.	TRBV5-6	TRBJ1-2	.	CASSWQGRDYGYTF	TGTGCCAGCAGCTGGCAGGGTCGAGACTATGGCTACACCTTC
.	TRBV11-3	TRBJ2-3	TRBD2	CASSPAGTMGDTQYF	TGTGCCAGCAGCCCGGCGGGGACTATGGGAGATACGCAGTATTTT
.	TRBV6-4	TRBJ2-1	.	CASSKDQGMVNEQFF	TGTGCCAGCAGCAAGGACCAGGGGATGGTGAATGAGCAGTTCTTC
.	TRBV5-1	TRBJ2-7	.	CASSWQGNEQYF	TGCGCCAGCAGCTGGCAGGGGAACGAGCAGTACTTC
few	TRBV10-1	TRBJ2-7	.	CASKDGEPHPSSYEQYF	TGCGCCAGCAAGGATGGGGAGCCTCATCCAAGCTCCTACGAGCAGTACTTC
few	TRBV7-9	TRBJ1-4	.	CASSLGWEVTTNEKLFF	TGTGCCAGCAGCTTAGGGTGGGAGGTTACAACTAATGAAAAACTGTTTTTT
.	TRBV9	TRBJ1-1	TRBD1	CASSTHGQANTEAFF	TGTGCCAGCAGCACCCATGGACAGGCTAACACTGAAGCTTTCTTT
.	TRBV19	TRBJ2-6	.	CASSIDFVGASGANVLTF	TGTGCCAGTAGTATAGATTTTGTCGGAGCCTCTGGGGCCAACGTCCTGACTTTC
.	TRBV7-6	TRBJ2-5	TRBD2	CASSFPGLDLGETQYF	TGTGCCAGCAGCTTCCCGGGACTAGACTTGGGAGAGACCCAGTACTTC
once	TRBV15	TRBJ1-1	.	CATSREWGRNTEAFF	TGTGCCACCAGCAGAGAATGGGGGCGGAACACTGAAGCTTTCTTT
.	TRBV3-1/TRBV3-2	TRBJ2-2	TRBD2	CASSQGPSGRTTGELFF	TGTGCCAGCAGCCAAGGACCTAGCGGGAGAACCACCGGGGAGCTGTTTTTT
.	TRBV19	TRBJ1-1	TRBD1	CASTEEGTGTDTEAFF	TGTGCCAGTACCGAAGAAGGGACAGGGACCGACACTGAAGCTTTCTTT
.	TRBV25-1	TRBJ2-1	.	CASSEGLAGSSYNEQFF	TGTGCCAGCAGTGAAGGGCTGGCGGGAAGCTCCTACAATGAGCAGTTCTTC
.	TRBV6-6	TRBJ1-2	.	CASSHPASGALGYTF	TGTGCCAGCAGCCACCCCGCCTCAGGCGCCTTGGGCTACACCTTC
few	TRBV5-4	TRBJ2-7	.	CASSYRSYEQYF	TGTGCCAGCAGTTACAGGTCCTACGAGCAGTACTTC
.	TRBV5-1	TRBJ1-1	.	CASSGAGNTEAFF	TGCGCCAGCTCAGGGGCGGGGAACACTGAAGCTTTCTTT
.	TRBV7-9	TRBJ2-1	.	CASSLVAGSGNEQFF	TGTGCCAGCAGCTTAGTGGCGGGGTCAGGAAATGAGCAGTTCTTC
.	TRBV19	TRBJ1-6	TRBD1	CASNRQGQWDNSPLHF	TGTGCCAGTAATCGACAGGGGCAGTGGGATAATTCACCCCTCCACTTT
.	TRBV7-8	TRBJ2-1	TRBD1	CASSLRQGVYNEQFF	TGTGCCAGCAGCTTACGACAGGGTGTCTACAATGAGCAGTTCTTC
.	TRBV15	TRBJ2-3	TRBD2	CATSRDRVAGRADTQYF	TGTGCCACCAGCAGAGATCGGGTAGCGGGTAGGGCAGATACGCAGTATTTT
.	TRBV3-1/TRBV3-2	TRBJ1-6	.	CASIGALNSPLHF	TGTGCCAGCATCGGAGCCCTTAATTCACCCCTCCACTTT